The clone carrying this T cell receptor beta chain was found once. The sample comes from a study of technical replicates of blood from a handful of donors. Method: immunoSEQ multiplex PCR; TCRdb's copy keeps in-frame clones and lacks some. This sample has about 49,000 clones; about 94% occur once, and the top ten carry 3.5% to 5%. Germline assignment: CDR1 LGHNA and CDR2 YSLEER. The V gene end was trimmed by 1 base and the J gene end by 0 bases; junction bases not matched to a gene: 5. The CDR3 has 17 residues. The sequenced sample was PBMCs. This chain links TRBV4-3 with TRBJ2-1; 8 bases are shared with TRBD2. The sequence derives from a human donor in good health. Some clones in this sample may be carry-over from other donors' samples. For the CDR3, the DNA is TGCGCCAGCAGCCAAGGGACTAGCTGGAGCTCCTACAATGAGCAGTTCTTC. It is translated as CASSQGTSWSSYNEQFF.